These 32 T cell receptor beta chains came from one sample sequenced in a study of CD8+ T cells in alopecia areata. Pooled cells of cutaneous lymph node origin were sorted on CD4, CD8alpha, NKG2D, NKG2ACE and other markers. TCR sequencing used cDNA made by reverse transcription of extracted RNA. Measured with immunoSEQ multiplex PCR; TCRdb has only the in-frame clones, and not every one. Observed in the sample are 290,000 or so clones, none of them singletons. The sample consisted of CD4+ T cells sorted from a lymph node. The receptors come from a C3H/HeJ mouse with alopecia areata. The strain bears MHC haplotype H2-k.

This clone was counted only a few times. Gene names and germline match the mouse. CDR3 loop: CASSPDRVISTGQLYF. CDR3 DNA (partial): TGTGCCAGCAGTCCTGACAGGGTAATTTCCACCGGG. This rearrangement joins TRBV13-3 to TRBJ2-2; the match to TRBD1 covers 7 bases. The read finishes 4 residues shy of the CDR3 end, and the germline J gene is used to complete it. V was clipped by 4 bases and J by 4 bases; unmatched bases: 10. Germline-derived CDR1 and CDR2 are NNHDY and SYVADS. CDR3 length equals 16 residues.

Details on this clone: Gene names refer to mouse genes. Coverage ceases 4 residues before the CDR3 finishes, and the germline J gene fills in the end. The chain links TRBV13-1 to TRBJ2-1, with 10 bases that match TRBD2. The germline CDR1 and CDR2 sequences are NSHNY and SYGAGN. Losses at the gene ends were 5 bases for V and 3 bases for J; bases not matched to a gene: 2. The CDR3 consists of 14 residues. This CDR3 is CASRRTGGYAEQFF. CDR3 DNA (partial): TGTGCCAGCAGGAGGACTGGGGGCTATGCT.

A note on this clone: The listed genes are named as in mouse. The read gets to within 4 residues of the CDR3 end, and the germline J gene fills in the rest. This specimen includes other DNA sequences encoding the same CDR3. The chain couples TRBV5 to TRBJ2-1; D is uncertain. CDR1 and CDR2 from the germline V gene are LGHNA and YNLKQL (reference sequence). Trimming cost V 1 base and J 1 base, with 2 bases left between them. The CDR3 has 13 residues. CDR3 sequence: CASSQGNYAEQFF. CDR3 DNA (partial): TGTGCCAGCAGCCAAGGGAACTATGCT.

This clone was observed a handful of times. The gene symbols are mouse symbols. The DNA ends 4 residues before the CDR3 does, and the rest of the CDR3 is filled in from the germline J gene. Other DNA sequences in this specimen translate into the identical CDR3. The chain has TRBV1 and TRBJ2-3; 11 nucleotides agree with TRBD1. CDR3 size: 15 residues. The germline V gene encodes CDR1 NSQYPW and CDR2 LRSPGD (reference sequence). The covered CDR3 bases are TGCACCTGCAGTGCAGGGACAGGGGGCAGAGAA. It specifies CTCSAGTGGRE. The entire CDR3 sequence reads CTCSAGTGGRETLYF.

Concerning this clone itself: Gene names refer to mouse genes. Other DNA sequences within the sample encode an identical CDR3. Partial CDR3 DNA: TGTGCCAGCAGCCAAGAGACAGGGGGGAAAGAC. It encodes CASSQETGGKD. The whole CDR3 reads CASSQETGGKDTQYF. The chain combines TRBV5 with TRBJ2-5; 9 bases fit TRBD1. The read ends 4 residues shy of where the CDR3 ends; the end is completed using the germline J gene. Germline CDR1 reads LGHNA; CDR2 reads YNLKQL (reference sequence). The CDR3 length is 15 residues.

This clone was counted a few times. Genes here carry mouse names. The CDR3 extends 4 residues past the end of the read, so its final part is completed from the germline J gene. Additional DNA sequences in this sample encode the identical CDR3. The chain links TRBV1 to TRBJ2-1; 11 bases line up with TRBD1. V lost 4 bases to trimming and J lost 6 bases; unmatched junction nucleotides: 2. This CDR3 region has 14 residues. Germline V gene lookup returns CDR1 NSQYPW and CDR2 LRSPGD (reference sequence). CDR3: CTCSGDRGGAEQFF. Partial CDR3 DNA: TGCACCTGCAGTGGGGACAGGGGGGGTGCT.

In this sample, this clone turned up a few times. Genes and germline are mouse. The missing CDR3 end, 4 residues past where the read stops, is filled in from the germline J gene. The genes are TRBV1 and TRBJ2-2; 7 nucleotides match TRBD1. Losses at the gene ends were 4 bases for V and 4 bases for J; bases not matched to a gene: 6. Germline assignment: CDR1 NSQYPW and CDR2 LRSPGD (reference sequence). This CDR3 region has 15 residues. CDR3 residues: CTCSDTGVFTGQLYF. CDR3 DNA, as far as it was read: TGCACCTGCAGTGACACAGGGGTCTTCACCGGG.

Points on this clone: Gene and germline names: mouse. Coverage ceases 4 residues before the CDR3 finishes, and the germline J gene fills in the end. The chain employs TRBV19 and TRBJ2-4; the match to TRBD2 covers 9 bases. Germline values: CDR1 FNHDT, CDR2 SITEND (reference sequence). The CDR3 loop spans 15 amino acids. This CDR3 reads CASSPTRLGENTLYF. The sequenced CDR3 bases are TGTGCCAGCAGTCCGACCAGACTGGGGGAAAAC.

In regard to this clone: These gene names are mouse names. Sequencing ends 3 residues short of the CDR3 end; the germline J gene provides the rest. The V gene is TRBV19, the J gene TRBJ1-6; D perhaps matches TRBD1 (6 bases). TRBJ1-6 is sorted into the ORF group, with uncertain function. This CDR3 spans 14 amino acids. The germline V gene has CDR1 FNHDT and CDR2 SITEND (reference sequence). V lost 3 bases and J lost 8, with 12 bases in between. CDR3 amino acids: CASSTGVVDSPLYF. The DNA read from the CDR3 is TGTGCCAGCAGTACAGGGGTTGTGGATTCGCCC.

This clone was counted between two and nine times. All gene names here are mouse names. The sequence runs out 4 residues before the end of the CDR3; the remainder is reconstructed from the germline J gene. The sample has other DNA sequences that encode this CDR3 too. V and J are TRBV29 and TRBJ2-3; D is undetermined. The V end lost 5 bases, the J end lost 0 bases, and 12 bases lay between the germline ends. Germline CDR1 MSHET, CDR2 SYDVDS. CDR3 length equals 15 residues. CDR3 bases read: TGTGCTAGCAGTCCCCCAACAGCTAGTGCAGAA. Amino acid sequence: CASSPPTASAE. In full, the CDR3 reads CASSPPTASAETLYF.

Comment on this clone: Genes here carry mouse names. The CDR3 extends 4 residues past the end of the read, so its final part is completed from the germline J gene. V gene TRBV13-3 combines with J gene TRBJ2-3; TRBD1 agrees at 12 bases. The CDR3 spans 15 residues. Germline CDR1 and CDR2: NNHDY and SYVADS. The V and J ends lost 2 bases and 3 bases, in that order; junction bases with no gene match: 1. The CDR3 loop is CASSEGQGAAETLYF. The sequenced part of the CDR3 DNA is TGTGCCAGCAGTGAGGGACAGGGGGCAGCAGAA.

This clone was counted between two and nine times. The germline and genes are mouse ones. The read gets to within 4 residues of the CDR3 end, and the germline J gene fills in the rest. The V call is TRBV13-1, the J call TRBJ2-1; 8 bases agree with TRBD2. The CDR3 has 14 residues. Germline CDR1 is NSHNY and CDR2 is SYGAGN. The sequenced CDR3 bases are TGTGCCAGCAGTGATCGGGGGGGCGCGACT. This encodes CASSDRGGAT. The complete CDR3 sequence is CASSDRGGATEQFF.

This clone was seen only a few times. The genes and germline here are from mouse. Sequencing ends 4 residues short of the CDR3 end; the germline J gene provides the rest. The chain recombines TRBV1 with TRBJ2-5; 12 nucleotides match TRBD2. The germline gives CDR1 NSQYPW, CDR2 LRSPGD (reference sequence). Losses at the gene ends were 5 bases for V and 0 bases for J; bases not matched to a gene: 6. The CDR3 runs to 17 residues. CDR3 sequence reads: CTCSPGLGGFNQDTQYF. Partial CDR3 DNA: TGCACCTGCAGTCCGGGACTGGGGGGTTTTAACCAAGAC.

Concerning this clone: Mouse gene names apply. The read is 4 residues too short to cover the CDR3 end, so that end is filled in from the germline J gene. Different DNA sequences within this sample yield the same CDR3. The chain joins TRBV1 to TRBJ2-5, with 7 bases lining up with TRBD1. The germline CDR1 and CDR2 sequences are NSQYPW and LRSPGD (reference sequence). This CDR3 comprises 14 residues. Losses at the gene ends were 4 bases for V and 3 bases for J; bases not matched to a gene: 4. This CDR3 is CTCSGPGQQDTQYF. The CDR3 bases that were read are TGCACCTGCAGTGGGCCGGGACAGCAAGAC.

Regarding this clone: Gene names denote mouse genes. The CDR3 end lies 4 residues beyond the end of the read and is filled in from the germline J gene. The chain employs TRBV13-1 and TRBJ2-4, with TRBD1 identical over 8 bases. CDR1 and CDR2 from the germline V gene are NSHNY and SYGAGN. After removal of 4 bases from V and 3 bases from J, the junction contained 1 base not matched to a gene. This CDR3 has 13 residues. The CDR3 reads CASSRQGQNTLYF. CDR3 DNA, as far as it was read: TGTGCCAGCAGTCGACAGGGGCAAAAC.

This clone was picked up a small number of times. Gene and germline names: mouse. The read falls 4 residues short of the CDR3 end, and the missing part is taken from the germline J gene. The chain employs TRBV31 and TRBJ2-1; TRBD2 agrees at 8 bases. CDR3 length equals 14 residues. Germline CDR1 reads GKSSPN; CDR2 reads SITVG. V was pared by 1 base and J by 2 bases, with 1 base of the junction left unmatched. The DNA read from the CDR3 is TGTGCCTGGAGTCCGGACTGGGACTATGCT. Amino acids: CAWSPDWDYA. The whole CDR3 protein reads CAWSPDWDYAEQFF. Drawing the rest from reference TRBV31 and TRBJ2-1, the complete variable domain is AQTIHQWPVAEIKAVGSPLSLGCTIKGKSSPNLYWYWQATGGTLQQLFYSITVGQVESVVQLNLSASRPKDDQFILSTEKLLLSHSGFYLCAWSPDWDYAEQFFGPGTRLTVL.

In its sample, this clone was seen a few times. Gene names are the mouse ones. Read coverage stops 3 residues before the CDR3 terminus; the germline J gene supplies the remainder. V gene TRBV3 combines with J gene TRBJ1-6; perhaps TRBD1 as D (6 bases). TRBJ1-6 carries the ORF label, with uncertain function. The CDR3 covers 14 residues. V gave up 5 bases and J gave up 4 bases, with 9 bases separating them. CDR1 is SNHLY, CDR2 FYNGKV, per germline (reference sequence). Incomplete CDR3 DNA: TGTGCCAGCAGCCACAGGGTATATAATTCGCCC. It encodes CASSHRVYNSP. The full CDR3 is CASSHRVYNSPLYF.

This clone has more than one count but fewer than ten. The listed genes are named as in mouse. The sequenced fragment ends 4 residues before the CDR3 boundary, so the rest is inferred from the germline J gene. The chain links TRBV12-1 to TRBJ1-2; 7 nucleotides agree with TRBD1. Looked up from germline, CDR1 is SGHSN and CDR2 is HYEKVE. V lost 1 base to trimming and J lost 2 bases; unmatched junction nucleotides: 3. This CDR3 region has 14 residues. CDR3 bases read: TGTGCCAGCTCTCTTTCGGGACAGAACTCC. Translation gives CASSLSGQNS. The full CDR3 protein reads CASSLSGQNSDYTF.

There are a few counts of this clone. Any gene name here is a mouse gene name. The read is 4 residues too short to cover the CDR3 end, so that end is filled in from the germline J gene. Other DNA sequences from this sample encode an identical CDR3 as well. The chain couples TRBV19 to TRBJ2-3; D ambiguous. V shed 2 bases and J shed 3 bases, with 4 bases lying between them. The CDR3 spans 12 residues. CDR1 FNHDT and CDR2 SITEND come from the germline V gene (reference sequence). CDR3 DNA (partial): TGTGCCAGCAGTATCTGGGCAGAA. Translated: CASSIWAE. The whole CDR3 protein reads CASSIWAETLYF.

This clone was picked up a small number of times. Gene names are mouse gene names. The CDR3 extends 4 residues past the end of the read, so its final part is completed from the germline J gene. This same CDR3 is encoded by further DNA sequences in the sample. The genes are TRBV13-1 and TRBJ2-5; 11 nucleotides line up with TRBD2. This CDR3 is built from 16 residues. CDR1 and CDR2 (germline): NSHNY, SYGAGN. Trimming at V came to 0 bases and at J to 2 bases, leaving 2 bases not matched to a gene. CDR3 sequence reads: CASSDAGTGGQDTQYF. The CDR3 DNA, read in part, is TGTGCCAGCAGTGATGCCGGGACTGGGGGCCAAGAC.

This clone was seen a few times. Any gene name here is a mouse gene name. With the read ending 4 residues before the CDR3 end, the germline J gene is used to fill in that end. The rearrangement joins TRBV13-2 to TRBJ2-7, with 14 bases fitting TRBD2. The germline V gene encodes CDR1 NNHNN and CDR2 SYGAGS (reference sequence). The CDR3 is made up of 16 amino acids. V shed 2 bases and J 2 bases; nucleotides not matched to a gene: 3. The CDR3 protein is CASGDRDWGGPYEQYF. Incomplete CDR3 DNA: TGTGCCAGCGGTGACCGGGACTGGGGGGGCCCCTAT.

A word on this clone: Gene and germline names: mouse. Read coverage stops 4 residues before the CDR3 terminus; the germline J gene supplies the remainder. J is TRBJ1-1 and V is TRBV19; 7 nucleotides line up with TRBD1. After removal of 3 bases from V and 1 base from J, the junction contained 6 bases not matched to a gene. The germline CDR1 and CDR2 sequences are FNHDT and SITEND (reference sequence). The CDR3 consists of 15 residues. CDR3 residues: CASSTLDRANTEVFF. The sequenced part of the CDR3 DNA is TGTGCCAGCAGTACCCTCGACAGGGCGAACACA.

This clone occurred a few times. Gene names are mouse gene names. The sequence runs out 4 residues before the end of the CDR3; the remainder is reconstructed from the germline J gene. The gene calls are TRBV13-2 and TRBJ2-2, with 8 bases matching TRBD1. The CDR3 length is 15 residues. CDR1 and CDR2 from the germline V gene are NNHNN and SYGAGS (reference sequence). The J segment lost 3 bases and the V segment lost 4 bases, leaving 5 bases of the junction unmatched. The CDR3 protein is CASGRTGSDTGQLYF. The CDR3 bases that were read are TGTGCCAGCGGTCGGACAGGGTCGGACACCGGG.

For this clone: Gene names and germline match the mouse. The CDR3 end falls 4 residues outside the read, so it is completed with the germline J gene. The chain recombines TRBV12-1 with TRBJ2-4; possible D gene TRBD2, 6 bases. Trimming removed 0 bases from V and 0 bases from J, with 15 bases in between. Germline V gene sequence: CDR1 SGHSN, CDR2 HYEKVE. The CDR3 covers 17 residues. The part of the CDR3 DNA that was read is TGTGCCAGCTCTCTCGTCGGGGGGTCGGATAGTCAAAAC. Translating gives CASSLVGGSDSQN. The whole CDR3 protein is CASSLVGGSDSQNTLYF.

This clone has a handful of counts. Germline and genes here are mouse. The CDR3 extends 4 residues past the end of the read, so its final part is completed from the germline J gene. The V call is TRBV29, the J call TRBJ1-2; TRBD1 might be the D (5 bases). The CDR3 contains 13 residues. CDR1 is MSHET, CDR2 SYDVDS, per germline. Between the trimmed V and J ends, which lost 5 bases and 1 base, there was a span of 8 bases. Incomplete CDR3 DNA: TGTGCTAGCAGTCTAAGGGGAAACTCC. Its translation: CASSLRGNS. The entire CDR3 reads CASSLRGNSDYTF.

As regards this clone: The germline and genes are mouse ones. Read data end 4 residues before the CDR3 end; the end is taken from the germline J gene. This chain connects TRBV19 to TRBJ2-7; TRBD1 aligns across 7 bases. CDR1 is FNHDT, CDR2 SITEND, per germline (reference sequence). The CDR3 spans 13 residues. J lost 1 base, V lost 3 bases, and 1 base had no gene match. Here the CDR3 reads CASSKTGSYEQYF. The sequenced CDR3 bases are TGTGCCAGCAGTAAGACAGGGTCCTAT.

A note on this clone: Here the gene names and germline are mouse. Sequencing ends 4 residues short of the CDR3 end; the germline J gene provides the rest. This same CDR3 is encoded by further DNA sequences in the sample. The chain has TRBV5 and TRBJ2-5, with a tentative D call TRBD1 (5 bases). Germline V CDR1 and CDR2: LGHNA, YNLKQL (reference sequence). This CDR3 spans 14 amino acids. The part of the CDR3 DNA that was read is TGTGCCAGCAGCCAAGAGCCAGGGAAAGAC. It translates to CASSQEPGKD. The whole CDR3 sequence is CASSQEPGKDTQYF.

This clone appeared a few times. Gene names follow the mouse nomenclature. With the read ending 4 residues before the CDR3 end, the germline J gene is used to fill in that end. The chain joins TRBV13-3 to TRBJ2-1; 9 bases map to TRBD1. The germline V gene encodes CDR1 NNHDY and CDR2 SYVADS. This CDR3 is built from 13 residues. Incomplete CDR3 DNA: TGTGCCAGCAGTGCGACAGGGGGGGCT. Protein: CASSATGGA. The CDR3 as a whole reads CASSATGGAEQFF.

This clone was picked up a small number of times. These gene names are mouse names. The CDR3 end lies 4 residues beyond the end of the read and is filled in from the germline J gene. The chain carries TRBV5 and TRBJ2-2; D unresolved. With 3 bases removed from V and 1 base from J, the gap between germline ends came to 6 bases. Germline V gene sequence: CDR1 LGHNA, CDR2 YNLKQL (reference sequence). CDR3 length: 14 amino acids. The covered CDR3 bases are TGTGCCAGCAGCCACGACTTAAACACCGGG. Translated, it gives CASSHDLNTG. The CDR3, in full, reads CASSHDLNTGQLYF.

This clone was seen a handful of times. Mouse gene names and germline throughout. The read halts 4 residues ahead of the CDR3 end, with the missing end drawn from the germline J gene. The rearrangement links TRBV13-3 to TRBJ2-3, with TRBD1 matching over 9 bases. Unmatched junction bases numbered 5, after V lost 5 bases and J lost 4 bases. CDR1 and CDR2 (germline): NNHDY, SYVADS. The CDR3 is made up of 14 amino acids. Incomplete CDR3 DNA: TGTGCCAGCAGGGACAGGGGAGGGTCAGAA. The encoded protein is CASRDRGGSE. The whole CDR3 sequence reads CASRDRGGSETLYF.

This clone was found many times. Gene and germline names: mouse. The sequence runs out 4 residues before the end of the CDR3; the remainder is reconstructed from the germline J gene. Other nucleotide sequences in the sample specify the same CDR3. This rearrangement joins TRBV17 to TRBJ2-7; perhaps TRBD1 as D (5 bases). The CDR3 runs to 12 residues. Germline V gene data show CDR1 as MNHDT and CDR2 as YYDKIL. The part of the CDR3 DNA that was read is TGTGCTAGCAGTAGGAGGGGATAT. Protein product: CASSRRGY. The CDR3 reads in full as CASSRRGYEQYF.

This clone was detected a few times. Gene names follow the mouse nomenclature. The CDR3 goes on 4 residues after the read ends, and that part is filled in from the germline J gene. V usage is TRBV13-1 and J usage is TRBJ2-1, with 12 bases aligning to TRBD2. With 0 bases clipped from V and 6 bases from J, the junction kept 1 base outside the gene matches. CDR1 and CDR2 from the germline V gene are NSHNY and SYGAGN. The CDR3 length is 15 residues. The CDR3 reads CASSDVGLGGAEQFF. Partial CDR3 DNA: TGTGCCAGCAGTGATGTGGGACTGGGGGGTGCT.